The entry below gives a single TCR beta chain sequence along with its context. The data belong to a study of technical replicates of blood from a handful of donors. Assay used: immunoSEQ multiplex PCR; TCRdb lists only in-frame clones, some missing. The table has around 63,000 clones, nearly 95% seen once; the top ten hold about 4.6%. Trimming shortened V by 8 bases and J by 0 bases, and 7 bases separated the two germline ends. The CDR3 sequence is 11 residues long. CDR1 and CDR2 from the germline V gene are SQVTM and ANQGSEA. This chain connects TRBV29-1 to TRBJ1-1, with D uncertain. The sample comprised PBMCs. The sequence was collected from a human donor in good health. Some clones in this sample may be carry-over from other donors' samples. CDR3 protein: CSFRLNTEAFF. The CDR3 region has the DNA TGCAGCTTCCGGTTGAACACTGAAGCTTTCTTT.